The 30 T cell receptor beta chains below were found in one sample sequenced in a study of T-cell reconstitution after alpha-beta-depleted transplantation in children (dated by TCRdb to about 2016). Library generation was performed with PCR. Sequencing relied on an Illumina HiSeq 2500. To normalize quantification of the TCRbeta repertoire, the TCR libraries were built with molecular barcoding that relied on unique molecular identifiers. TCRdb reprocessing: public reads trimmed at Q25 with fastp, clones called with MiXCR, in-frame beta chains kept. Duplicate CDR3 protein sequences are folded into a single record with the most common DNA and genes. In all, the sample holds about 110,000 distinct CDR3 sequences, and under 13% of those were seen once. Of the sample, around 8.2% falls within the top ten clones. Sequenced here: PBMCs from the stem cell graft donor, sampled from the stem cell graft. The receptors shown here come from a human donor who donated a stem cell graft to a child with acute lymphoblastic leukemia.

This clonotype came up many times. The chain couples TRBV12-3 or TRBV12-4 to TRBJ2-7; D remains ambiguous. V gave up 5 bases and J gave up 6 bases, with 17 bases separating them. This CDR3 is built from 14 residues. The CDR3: CASSLSGLTTEQYF. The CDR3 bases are TGTGCCAGCAGTCTATCGGGCCTCACTACCGAGCAGTACTTC.

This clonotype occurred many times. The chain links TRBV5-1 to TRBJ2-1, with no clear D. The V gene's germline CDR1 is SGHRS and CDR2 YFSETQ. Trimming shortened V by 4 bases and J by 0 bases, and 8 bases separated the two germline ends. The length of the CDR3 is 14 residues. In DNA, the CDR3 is TGCGCCAGCAGCACCCTAGGCTCCTACAATGAGCAGTTCTTC. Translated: CASSTLGSYNEQFF.

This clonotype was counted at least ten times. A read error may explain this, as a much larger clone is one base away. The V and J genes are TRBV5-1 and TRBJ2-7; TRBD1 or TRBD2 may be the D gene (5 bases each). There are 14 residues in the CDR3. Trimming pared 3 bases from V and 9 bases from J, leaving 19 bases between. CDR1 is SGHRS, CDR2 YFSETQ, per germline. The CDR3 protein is CASSSEPGTPRQYF. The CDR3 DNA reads TGCGCCAGCAGCTCTGAACCCGGGACGCCTAGGCAGTACTTC. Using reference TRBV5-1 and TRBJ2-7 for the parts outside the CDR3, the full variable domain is KAGVTQTPRYLIKTRGQQVTLSCSPISGHRSVSWYQQTPGQGLQFLFEYFSETQRNKGNFPGRFSGRQFSNSRSEMNVSTLELGDSALYLCASSSEPGTPRQYFGPGTRLTVT.

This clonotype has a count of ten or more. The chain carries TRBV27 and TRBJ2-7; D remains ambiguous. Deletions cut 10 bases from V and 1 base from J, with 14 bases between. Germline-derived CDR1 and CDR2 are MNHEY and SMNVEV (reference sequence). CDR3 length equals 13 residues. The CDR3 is CATRVLGSYEQYF. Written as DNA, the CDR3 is TGTGCCACCCGTGTTTTGGGTTCCTACGAGCAGTACTTC.

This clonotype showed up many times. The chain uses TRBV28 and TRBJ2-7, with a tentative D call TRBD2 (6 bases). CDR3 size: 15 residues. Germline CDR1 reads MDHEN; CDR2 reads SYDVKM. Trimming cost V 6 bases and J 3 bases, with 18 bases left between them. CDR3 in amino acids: CASSTRRDLGYEQYF. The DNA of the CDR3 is TGTGCCAGCAGCACCCGGCGGGATTTAGGCTACGAGCAGTACTTC.

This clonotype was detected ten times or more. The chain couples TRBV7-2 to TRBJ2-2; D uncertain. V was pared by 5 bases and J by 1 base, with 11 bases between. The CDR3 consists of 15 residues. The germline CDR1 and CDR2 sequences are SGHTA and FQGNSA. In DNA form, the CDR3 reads TGTGCCAGCAGCCGAGTATTTGTGAACACCGGGGAGCTGTTTTTT. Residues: CASSRVFVNTGELFF.

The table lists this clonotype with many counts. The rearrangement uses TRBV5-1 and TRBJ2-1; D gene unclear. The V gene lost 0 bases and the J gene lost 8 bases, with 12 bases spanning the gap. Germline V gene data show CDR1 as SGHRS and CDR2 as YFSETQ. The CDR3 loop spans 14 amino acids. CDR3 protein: CASSLAEGMDEQFF. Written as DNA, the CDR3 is TGCGCCAGCAGCTTGGCCGAAGGAATGGATGAGCAGTTCTTC.

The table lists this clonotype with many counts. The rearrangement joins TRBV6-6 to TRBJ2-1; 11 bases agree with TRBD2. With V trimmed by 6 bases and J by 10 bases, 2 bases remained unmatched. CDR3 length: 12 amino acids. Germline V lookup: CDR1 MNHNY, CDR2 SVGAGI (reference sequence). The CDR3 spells CASRLAGGEQFF. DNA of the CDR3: TGTGCCAGCAGGCTAGCGGGAGGCGAGCAGTTCTTC.

CDR3 nucleotides: TGTGCCAGCAGTGAAGCAGGCCCACGCTCCTATAATTCACCCCTCCACTTT. It encodes CASSEAGPRSYNSPLHF. The chain employs TRBV2 and TRBJ1-6; no firm D call. V dropped 0 bases and J dropped 0 bases, with 9 bases sitting between them. This CDR3 has 17 residues. The V gene's germline CDR1 is SNHLY and CDR2 FYNNEI.

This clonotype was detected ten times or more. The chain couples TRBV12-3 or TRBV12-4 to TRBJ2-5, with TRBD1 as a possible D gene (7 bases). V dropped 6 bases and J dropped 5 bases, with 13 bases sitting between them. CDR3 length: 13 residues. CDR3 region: CASRPGGSETQYF. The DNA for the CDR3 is TGTGCCAGCAGACCAGGGGGGTCGGAGACCCAGTACTTC.

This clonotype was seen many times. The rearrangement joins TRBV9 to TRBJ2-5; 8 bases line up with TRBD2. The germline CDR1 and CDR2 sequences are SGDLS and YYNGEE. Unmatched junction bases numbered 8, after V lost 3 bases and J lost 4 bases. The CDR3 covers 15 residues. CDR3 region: CASSGLTGGGETQYF. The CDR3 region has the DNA TGTGCCAGCAGCGGTTTAACCGGGGGGGGAGAGACCCAGTACTTC.

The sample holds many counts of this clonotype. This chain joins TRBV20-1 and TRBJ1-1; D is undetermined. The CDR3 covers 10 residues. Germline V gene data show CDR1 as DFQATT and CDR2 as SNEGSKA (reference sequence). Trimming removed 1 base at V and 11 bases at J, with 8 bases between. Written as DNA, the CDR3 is TGCAGTGCTAGAGGACCATCGGCTTTCTTT. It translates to CSARGPSAFF.

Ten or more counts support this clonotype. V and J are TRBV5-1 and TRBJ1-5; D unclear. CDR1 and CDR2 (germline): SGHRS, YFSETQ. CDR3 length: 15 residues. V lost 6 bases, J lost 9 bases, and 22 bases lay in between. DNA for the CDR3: TGCGCCAGCACCTCCAACCCCCCGTCAGTTTTGCCCCAGCATTTT. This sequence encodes CASTSNPPSVLPQHF.

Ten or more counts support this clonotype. CDR3 bases: TGTGCCAGCAGCCAAGATGCTTGGGCGGGACCCCTTAGCTCCTACAATGAGCAGTTCTTC. This sequence encodes CASSQDAWAGPLSSYNEQFF. J is TRBJ2-1 and V is TRBV14, with D possibly being TRBD2 (6 bases). Per the germline V gene, CDR1 is SGHDN and CDR2 is FVKESK. Trimming pared 0 bases from V and 0 bases from J, leaving 21 bases between. The CDR3 is 20 amino acids.

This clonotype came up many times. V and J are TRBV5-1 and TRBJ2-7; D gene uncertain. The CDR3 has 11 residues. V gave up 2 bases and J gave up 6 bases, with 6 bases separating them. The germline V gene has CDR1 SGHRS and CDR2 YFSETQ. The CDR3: CASSLSREQYF. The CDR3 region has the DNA TGCGCCAGCAGCTTAAGTCGCGAGCAGTACTTC.

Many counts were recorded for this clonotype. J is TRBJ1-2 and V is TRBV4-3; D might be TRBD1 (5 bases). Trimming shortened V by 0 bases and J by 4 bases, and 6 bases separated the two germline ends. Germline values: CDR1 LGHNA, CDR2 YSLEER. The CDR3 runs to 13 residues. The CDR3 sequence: CASSQDGTYGYTF. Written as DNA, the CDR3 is TGCGCCAGCAGCCAAGACGGGACCTATGGCTACACCTTC.

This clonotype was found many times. This CDR3 is CASSQGRVTKNIQYF. CDR3 nucleotide sequence: TGTGCCAGCAGCCAAGGCCGGGTAACCAAAAACATTCAGTACTTC. J is TRBJ2-4 and V is TRBV6-1; D is undetermined. The CDR3 is 15 amino acids. The V end lost 6 bases, the J end lost 2 bases, and 14 bases lay between the germline ends. CDR1 and CDR2 (germline): MNHNS, SASEGT.

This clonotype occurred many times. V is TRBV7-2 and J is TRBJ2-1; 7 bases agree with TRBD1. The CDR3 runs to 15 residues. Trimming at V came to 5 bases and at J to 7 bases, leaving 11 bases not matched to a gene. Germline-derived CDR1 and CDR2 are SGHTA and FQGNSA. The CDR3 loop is CASSLQKGAPNEQFF. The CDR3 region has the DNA TGTGCCAGCAGCCTGCAAAAGGGGGCGCCGAATGAGCAGTTCTTC.

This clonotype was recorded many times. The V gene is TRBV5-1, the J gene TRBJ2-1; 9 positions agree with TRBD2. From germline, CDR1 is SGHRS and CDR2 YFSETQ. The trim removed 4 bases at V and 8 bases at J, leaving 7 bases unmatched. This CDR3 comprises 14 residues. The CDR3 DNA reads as TGCGCCAGCAGCCCCGGGACTAGCAGCGATGAGCAGTTCTTC. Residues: CASSPGTSSDEQFF. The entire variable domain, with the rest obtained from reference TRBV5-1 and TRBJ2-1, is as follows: KAGVTQTPRYLIKTRGQQVTLSCSPISGHRSVSWYQQTPGQGLQFLFEYFSETQRNKGNFPGRFSGRQFSNSRSEMNVSTLELGDSALYLCASSPGTSSDEQFFGPGTRLTVL.

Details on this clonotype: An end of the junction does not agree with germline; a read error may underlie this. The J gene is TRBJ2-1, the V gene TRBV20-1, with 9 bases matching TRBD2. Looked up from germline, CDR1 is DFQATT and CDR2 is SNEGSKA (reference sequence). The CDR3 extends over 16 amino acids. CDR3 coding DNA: TGCTGTGCTAGCTGGGGGTCTAGCGGGACTGGGGATGAGCAGTTCTTC. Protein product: CCASWGSSGTGDEQFF.

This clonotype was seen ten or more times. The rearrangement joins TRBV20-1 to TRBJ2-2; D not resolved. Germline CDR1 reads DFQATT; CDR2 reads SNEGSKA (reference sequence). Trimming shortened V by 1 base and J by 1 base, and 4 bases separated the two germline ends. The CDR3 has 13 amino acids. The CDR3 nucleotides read TGCAGTGCTAGAGTCCGGAACACCGGGGAGCTGTTTTTT. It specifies CSARVRNTGELFF.

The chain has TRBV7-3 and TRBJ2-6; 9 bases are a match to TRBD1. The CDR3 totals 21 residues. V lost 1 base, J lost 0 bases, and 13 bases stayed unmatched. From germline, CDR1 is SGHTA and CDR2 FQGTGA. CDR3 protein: CASSLRWASGQGSSGANVLTF. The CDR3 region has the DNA TGTGCCAGCAGCTTAAGATGGGCATCAGGACAGGGGAGCTCTGGGGCCAACGTCCTGACTTTC.

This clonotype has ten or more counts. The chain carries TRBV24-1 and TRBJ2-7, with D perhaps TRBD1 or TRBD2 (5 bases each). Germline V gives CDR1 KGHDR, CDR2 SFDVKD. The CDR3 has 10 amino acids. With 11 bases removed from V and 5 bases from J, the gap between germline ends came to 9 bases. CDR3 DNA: TGTGCCAAGGGGAGCCACGAGCAGTACTTC. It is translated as CAKGSHEQYF.

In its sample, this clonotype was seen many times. The CDR3 loop is CASSWTGGDYNEQFF. In DNA form, the CDR3 reads TGTGCCAGCAGTTGGACAGGGGGAGACTACAATGAGCAGTTCTTC. This rearrangement joins TRBV2 to TRBJ2-1, with 10 positions matching TRBD1. The germline gives CDR1 SNHLY, CDR2 FYNNEI. Trimming removed 5 bases from V and 3 bases from J; junction bases left unmatched: 4. The CDR3 runs to 15 residues.

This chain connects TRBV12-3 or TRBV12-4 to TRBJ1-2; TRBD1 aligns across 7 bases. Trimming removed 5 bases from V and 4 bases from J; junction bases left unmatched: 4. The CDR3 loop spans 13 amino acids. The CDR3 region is CASSPDRPYGYTF. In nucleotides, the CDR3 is TGTGCCAGCAGTCCGGACAGGCCCTATGGCTACACCTTC.

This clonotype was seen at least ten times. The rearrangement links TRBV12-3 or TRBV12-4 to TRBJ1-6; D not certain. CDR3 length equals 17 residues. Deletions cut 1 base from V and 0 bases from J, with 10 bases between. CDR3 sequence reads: CASSLGEGSSYNSPLHF. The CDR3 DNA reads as TGTGCCAGCAGTTTAGGGGAAGGGAGCTCCTATAATTCACCCCTCCACTTT.

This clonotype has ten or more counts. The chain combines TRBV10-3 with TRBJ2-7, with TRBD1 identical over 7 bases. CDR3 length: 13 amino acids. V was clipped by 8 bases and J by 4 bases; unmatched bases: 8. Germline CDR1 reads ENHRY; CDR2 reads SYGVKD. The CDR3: CAIRPARGYEQYF. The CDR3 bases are TGTGCCATCCGACCGGCCAGGGGGTACGAGCAGTACTTC.

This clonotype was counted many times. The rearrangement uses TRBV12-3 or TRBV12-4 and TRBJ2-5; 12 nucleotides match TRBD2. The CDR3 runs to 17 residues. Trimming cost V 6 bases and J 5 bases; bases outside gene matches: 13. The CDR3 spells CASSLMTSGRSGETQYF. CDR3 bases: TGTGCCAGCAGCCTTATGACTAGCGGGAGATCTGGGGAGACCCAGTACTTC.

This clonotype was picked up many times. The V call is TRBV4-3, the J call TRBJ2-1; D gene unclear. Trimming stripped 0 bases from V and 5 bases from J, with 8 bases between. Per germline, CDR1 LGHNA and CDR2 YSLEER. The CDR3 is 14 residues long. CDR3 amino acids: CASSQDWSNNEQFF. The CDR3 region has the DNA TGCGCCAGCAGCCAAGACTGGTCGAACAATGAGCAGTTCTTC.

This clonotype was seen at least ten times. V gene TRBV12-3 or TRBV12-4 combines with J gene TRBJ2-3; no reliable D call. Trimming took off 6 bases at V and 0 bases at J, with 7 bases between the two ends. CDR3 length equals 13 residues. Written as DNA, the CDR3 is TGTGCCAGCAGGCTACTTAGCACAGATACGCAGTATTTT. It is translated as CASRLLSTDTQYF.